The 30 T cell receptor beta chains below were found in one sample sequenced in a study of early T cells in non-severe SARS-CoV-2 infection (dated by TCRdb to about 2021). Library prep was done by 5' RACE. Sequencing used a NextSeq 500. TCRdb passed the public sequencing reads through fastp at Q25 and MiXCR, retaining productive beta sequences. Entries are consolidated by CDR3 protein sequence, retaining the most common genes and DNA. This sample holds about 80,000 distinct CDR3 sequences; about 5% were observed only once. The top ten clonotypes cover about 7% of the sample. The sample was whole blood, taken at baseline. Receptor source: an adult who was a healthcare worker with PCR-confirmed SARS-CoV-2 infection or an uninfected control (not recorded which).

At least ten counts were recorded for this clonotype. This chain links TRBV11-2 with TRBJ2-3; the match to TRBD1 covers 8 bases. CDR1 SGHAT and CDR2 FQNNGV come from the germline V gene. The CDR3 has 18 amino acids. The junction had 11 bases not matched to a gene; V was cut back by 3 bases and J by 0 bases. CDR3 DNA: TGTGCCAGCAGCTTCACTTCGTCCGGGACAGGCAGCACAGATACGCAGTATTTT. Residues: CASSFTSSGTGSTDTQYF.

This clonotype was seen at least ten times. The rearrangement joins TRBV7-2 to TRBJ2-1; no clear D. The CDR3 is 15 amino acids. The V gene lost 1 base and the J gene lost 2 bases, with 9 bases spanning the gap. Germline values: CDR1 SGHTA, CDR2 FQGNSA. CDR3 protein: CASSLEGRPYNEQFF. Here the CDR3 DNA reads TGTGCCAGCAGCTTAGAAGGGCGTCCCTACAATGAGCAGTTCTTC.

Notes on this clonotype: At one end, the junction sequence differs from germline, possibly due to a read error. This chain's CDR3 is CAWNFGSGQPQHF. For the CDR3, the DNA is TGTGCCTGGAATTTTGGGTCAGGTCAGCCCCAGCATTTC. The chain uses TRBV30 and TRBJ1-5; D is undetermined. The CDR3 has 13 amino acids. From germline, CDR1 is GTSNPN and CDR2 SVGIG (reference sequence).

This clonotype was found many times. This rearrangement joins TRBV20-1 to TRBJ1-5, with D tentatively TRBD1 (6 bases). V was pared by 0 bases and J by 4 bases, with 16 bases between. From germline, CDR1 is DFQATT and CDR2 SNEGSKA (reference sequence). This CDR3 has 16 residues. In DNA form, the CDR3 reads TGCAGTGCTAGAGAATCTGGAGGGGGACTAAATCAGCCCCAGCATTTT. Translation gives CSARESGGGLNQPQHF.

This clonotype was seen at least ten times. J is TRBJ2-2 and V is TRBV19; unclear D gene. V dropped 3 bases and J dropped 5 bases, with 7 bases sitting between them. This CDR3 comprises 13 residues. The germline gives CDR1 LNHDA, CDR2 SQIVND (reference sequence). In DNA form, the CDR3 reads TGTGCCAGTAGTATCGTAGAAACCGGGGAGCTGTTTTTT. It specifies CASSIVETGELFF. Filled out from reference TRBV19 and TRBJ2-2, the complete variable domain reads DGGITQSPKYLFRKEGQNVTLSCEQNLNHDAMYWYRQDPGQGLRLIYYSQIVNDFQKGDIAEGYSVSREKKESFPLTVTSAQKNPTAFYLCASSIVETGELFFGEGSRLTVL.

This clonotype occurred many times. The chain links TRBV7-9 to TRBJ1-3; 7 bases match TRBD1. The V gene end was trimmed by 5 bases and the J gene end by 0 bases; junction bases not matched to a gene: 16. The CDR3 has 19 amino acids. Germline loops: CDR1 SEHNR, CDR2 FQNEAQ (reference sequence). In DNA form, the CDR3 reads TGTGCCAGCAGCCATTCACAGGGGCCAACCCTTATCTCTGGAAACACCATATATTTT. It codes for CASSHSQGPTLISGNTIYF.

This clonotype was counted only a few times. The CDR3: CSARTVADTSSYEQYF. The CDR3 coding sequence is TGCAGTGCTAGAACAGTCGCGGACACGAGCTCCTACGAGCAGTACTTC. The chain recombines TRBV20-1 with TRBJ2-7, with TRBD1 as a possible D gene (5 bases). The CDR3 consists of 16 residues. Trimming left V 2 bases short and J 0 bases short, with 17 bases between. The germline V gene encodes CDR1 DFQATT and CDR2 SNEGSKA (reference sequence).

The table lists this clonotype with many counts. The rearrangement joins TRBV19 to TRBJ2-2; 10 nucleotides line up with TRBD2. J gave up 10 bases and V 5 bases, and 7 bases lay outside the gene matches. The length of the CDR3 is 14 residues. Germline V gene lookup returns CDR1 LNHDA and CDR2 SQIVND (reference sequence). CDR3 sequence: CASSLAGVRTELFF. In DNA form, the CDR3 reads TGTGCCAGTAGTCTAGCGGGAGTACGTACGGAGCTGTTTTTT. The variable domain in full, with the rest retrieved from reference TRBV19 and TRBJ2-2, is DGGITQSPKYLFRKEGQNVTLSCEQNLNHDAMYWYRQDPGQGLRLIYYSQIVNDFQKGDIAEGYSVSREKKESFPLTVTSAQKNPTAFYLCASSLAGVRTELFFGEGSRLTVL.

This clonotype was detected once. This may arise from a read error, as a much more abundant clone is one base away. DNA for the CDR3: TGTGCCAGCAGCTTAGCGCTCGGACAGGGGTGGCCCTACGACCAGTACTTC. Protein product: CASSLALGQGWPYDQYF. The V gene is TRBV7-8, the J gene TRBJ2-7; 9 bases are a match to TRBD1. CDR3 length: 17 amino acids. Germline values: CDR1 SGHVS, CDR2 FQNEAQ. The complete variable domain, with remaining parts taken from reference TRBV7-8 and TRBJ2-7, reads GAGVSQSPRYKVAKRGQDVALRCDPISGHVSLFWYQQALGQGPEFLTYFQNEAQLDKSGLPSDRFFAERPEGSVSTLKIQRTQQEDSAVYLCASSLALGQGWPYDQYFGPGTRLTVT.

This clonotype was observed a handful of times. The chain employs TRBV2 and TRBJ2-7; a weak D match, TRBD2 (5 bases). Germline V gene lookup returns CDR1 SNHLY and CDR2 FYNNEI. This CDR3 spans 15 amino acids. Trimming removed 2 bases at V and 4 bases at J, with 15 bases between. CDR3 in amino acids: CASSEKPGLKYEQYF. The DNA for the CDR3 is TGTGCCAGCAGTGAAAAGCCAGGACTCAAGTACGAGCAGTACTTC. The complete variable domain, with remaining parts taken from reference TRBV2 and TRBJ2-7, reads EPEVTQTPSHQVTQMGQEVILRCVPISNHLYFYWYRQILGQKVEFLVSFYNNEISEKSEIFDDQFSVERPDGSNFTLKIRSTKLEDSAMYFCASSEKPGLKYEQYFGPGTRLTVT.

This clonotype has only a few counts. The junction departs from germline at one end; a sequencing error may be responsible. The chain recombines TRBV2 with TRBJ1-4, with 7 bases fitting TRBD1. This CDR3 contains 10 residues. From germline, CDR1 is SNHLY and CDR2 FYNNEI. CDR3 residues: CASSDRGQIF. CDR3 DNA sequence: TGTGCCAGCAGTGATAGGGGACAGATTTTT.

The chain carries TRBV7-8 and TRBJ2-3, with D possibly called TRBD1 or TRBD2 (5 bases each). The CDR3 has 15 amino acids. V lost 3 bases to trimming and J lost 2 bases, with 12 bases between them. Germline V CDR1 and CDR2: SGHVS, FQNEAQ. The CDR3 coding sequence is TGTGCCAGCAGCTTTGGACGGGGCTTCACAGATACGCAGTATTTT. Translated, it gives CASSFGRGFTDTQYF. Supplemented by reference TRBV7-8 and TRBJ2-3, the full variable domain reads GAGVSQSPRYKVAKRGQDVALRCDPISGHVSLFWYQQALGQGPEFLTYFQNEAQLDKSGLPSDRFFAERPEGSVSTLKIQRTQQEDSAVYLCASSFGRGFTDTQYFGPGTRLTVL.

This clonotype was observed a handful of times. This chain connects TRBV5-1 to TRBJ1-5, with TRBD1 as a possible D gene (5 bases). CDR3 size: 15 residues. Trimming took 0 bases from V and 1 from J, leaving 8 bases between them. Per the germline V gene, CDR1 is SGHRS and CDR2 is YFSETQ. The CDR3 DNA sequence: TGCGCCAGCAGCTTGGCCGGGGGGAGCAATCAGCCCCAGCATTTT. Translated, it gives CASSLAGGSNQPQHF.

This clonotype was found many times. The chain joins TRBV29-1 to TRBJ1-1, with D unresolved. Trimming removed 5 bases at V and 4 bases at J, with 11 bases between. This CDR3 comprises 12 residues. The germline gives CDR1 SQVTM, CDR2 ANQGSEA. Here the CDR3 reads CSVSDPRTEAFF. For the CDR3, the DNA is TGCAGCGTTTCGGACCCGCGCACTGAAGCTTTCTTT.

This clonotype was counted a few times. The chain has TRBV27 and TRBJ2-6; the D gene could be TRBD1 or TRBD2 (5 bases each). Trimming left V 5 bases short and J 0 bases short, with 14 bases between. The CDR3 has 17 amino acids. Germline V CDR1 and CDR2: MNHEY, SMNVEV (reference sequence). The CDR3 loop reads CASSPGDASSGANVLTF. DNA for the CDR3: TGTGCCAGCAGTCCCGGGGACGCTAGCTCTGGGGCCAACGTCCTGACTTTC.

This clonotype was picked up many times. The chain joins TRBV28 to TRBJ2-3; TRBD2 agrees at 7 bases. After removal of 5 bases from V and 2 bases from J, the junction contained 7 bases not matched to a gene. The CDR3 is 15 amino acids. Germline assignment: CDR1 MDHEN and CDR2 SYDVKM. CDR3 region: CASSGSAGITDTQYF. The CDR3 DNA reads as TGTGCCAGCAGTGGGTCAGCGGGAATCACAGATACGCAGTATTTT.

There are a few counts of this clonotype. CDR3 loop: CASSLDSTEAFF. The CDR3 bases are TGTGCCAGCAGTCTAGACAGCACTGAAGCTTTCTTT. The J gene is TRBJ1-1, the V gene TRBV6-5; possibly TRBD1 for D (5 bases). The CDR3 length is 12 residues. Germline V gene sequence: CDR1 MNHEY, CDR2 SVGAGI. The ends were cut back, 5 bases at V and 4 bases at J, with 8 bases in the middle.

In its sample, this clonotype was seen many times. V and J are TRBV7-9 and TRBJ1-1; D not resolved. CDR3 length equals 14 residues. V was trimmed by 4 bases and J by 0 bases, leaving 9 bases between them. Germline values: CDR1 SEHNR, CDR2 FQNEAQ (reference sequence). The CDR3 reads CASSSAALNTEAFF. For the CDR3, the DNA is TGTGCCAGCAGCTCCGCTGCATTGAACACTGAAGCTTTCTTT.

This clonotype was seen more than once but under ten times. V and J are TRBV27 and TRBJ2-7, with D unresolved. Germline lookup yields CDR1 MNHEY and CDR2 SMNVEV (reference sequence). V gave up 3 bases and J gave up 3 bases, with 9 bases separating them. This CDR3 region has 13 residues. CDR3 residues: CASSLGRDYEQYF. DNA for the CDR3: TGTGCCAGCAGTTTGGGAAGGGACTACGAGCAGTACTTC.

This clonotype was counted many times. The chain combines TRBV11-2 with TRBJ2-3; tentatively, D is TRBD2 (6 bases). This CDR3 comprises 13 residues. Germline CDR1 SGHAT, CDR2 FQNNGV. Trimming pared 8 bases from V and 5 bases from J, leaving 14 bases between. The CDR3 is CASVVRRGDTQYF. In nucleotides, the CDR3 is TGTGCCAGCGTTGTGAGGAGGGGAGATACGCAGTATTTT.

This clonotype showed up many times. V gene TRBV25-1 combines with J gene TRBJ2-5; perhaps TRBD1 as D (7 bases). This CDR3 contains 14 residues. The V and J ends lost 6 bases and 4 bases respectively, with 15 bases between them. Germline CDR1 MGHDK, CDR2 SYGVNS. The CDR3 DNA sequence: TGTGCCAGCAGCCGCAGGGGGGATACAGAGACCCAGTACTTC. This encodes CASSRRGDTETQYF.

The sample holds a few counts of this clonotype. CDR3 DNA: TGTGCCAGCATTGCATGGAGGGTCGGGAACACTGAAGCTTTCTTT. Translated, it gives CASIAWRVGNTEAFF. The rearrangement uses TRBV6-5 and TRBJ1-1; D is undetermined. CDR1 is MNHEY and CDR2 is SVGAGI in the germline V gene. This CDR3 region has 15 residues. With 7 bases removed from V and 1 base from J, the gap between germline ends came to 16 bases.

This clonotype turned up a few times. The chain uses TRBV18 and TRBJ2-1; 8 nucleotides match TRBD2. Germline CDR1 reads KGHSH; CDR2 reads LQKENI. The CDR3 consists of 17 residues. Trimming at V came to 3 bases and at J to 1 base, leaving 8 bases not matched to a gene. The chain's CDR3 is CASSPPEREFSYNEQFF. The DNA of the CDR3 is TGTGCCAGCTCACCTCCTGAGCGGGAGTTTTCCTACAATGAGCAGTTCTTC.

This clonotype was seen repeatedly, ten times or more. The V call is TRBV27, the J call TRBJ2-3; D not resolved. Germline CDR1 is MNHEY and CDR2 is SMNVEV (reference sequence). The CDR3 loop spans 13 amino acids. The V and J ends lost 3 bases and 5 bases respectively, with 9 bases between them. In DNA form, the CDR3 reads TGTGCCAGCAGTTTTGCCGAGAGAGATACGCAGTATTTT. Residues: CASSFAERDTQYF.

This clonotype was seen ten or more times. The genes are TRBV12-3 or TRBV12-4 and TRBJ2-7, with D unresolved. V lost 5 bases and J lost 2, with 7 bases in between. The CDR3 loop spans 12 amino acids. This CDR3 reads CASSPSPYEQYF. CDR3 nucleotides: TGTGCCAGCAGTCCGTCCCCCTACGAGCAGTACTTC.

The chain recombines TRBV30 with TRBJ2-3; D ambiguous. V gave up 4 bases and J gave up 1 base, with 6 bases separating them. Germline CDR1 reads GTSNPN; CDR2 reads SVGIG (reference sequence). The CDR3 extends over 12 amino acids. The CDR3 sequence is CAWNPRTDTQYF. The CDR3 DNA reads TGTGCCTGGAATCCTCGCACAGATACGCAGTATTTT.

This clonotype was seen more than once but under ten times. This chain uses TRBV6-5 with TRBJ2-7, with 7 nucleotides matching TRBD1. V lost 5 bases and J lost 2; bases outside the gene matches: 3. The CDR3 has 13 residues. Germline loops: CDR1 MNHEY, CDR2 SVGAGI. CDR3 coding DNA: TGTGCCAGCAGTAAAGGGACAGCCTACGAGCAGTACTTC. Its translation: CASSKGTAYEQYF.

The chain combines TRBV5-1 with TRBJ2-7; 9 nucleotides line up with TRBD1. The CDR3 is made up of 18 amino acids. Trimming took 4 bases from V and 2 from J; bases not matched to a gene: 16. The germline CDR1 and CDR2 sequences are SGHRS and YFSETQ. The CDR3 loop reads CASSHMPQTGGEAYEQYF. Written as DNA, the CDR3 is TGCGCCAGCAGCCACATGCCGCAAACAGGGGGCGAAGCCTACGAGCAGTACTTC.

The chain has TRBV2 and TRBJ2-5; tentative D call: TRBD2 (5 bases). V was shortened by 3 bases and J by 9 bases, with 17 bases between the two germline ends. The V gene's germline CDR1 is SNHLY and CDR2 FYNNEI. This CDR3 has 14 amino acids. CDR3 sequence reads: CASSDPLFRGPQYF. CDR3 nucleotides: TGTGCCAGCAGTGACCCCTTATTCAGAGGGCCCCAGTACTTC.

This clonotype was picked up a small number of times. The chain carries TRBV27 and TRBJ1-1; no reliable D call. The germline V and J ends were trimmed by 5 bases and 4 bases, with 11 bases remaining between them. CDR3 length equals 13 residues. Germline V CDR1 and CDR2: MNHEY, SMNVEV (reference sequence). The CDR3 sequence is CASSPQTSTEAFF. The CDR3 DNA reads TGTGCCAGCAGTCCCCAGACGAGCACTGAAGCTTTCTTT.